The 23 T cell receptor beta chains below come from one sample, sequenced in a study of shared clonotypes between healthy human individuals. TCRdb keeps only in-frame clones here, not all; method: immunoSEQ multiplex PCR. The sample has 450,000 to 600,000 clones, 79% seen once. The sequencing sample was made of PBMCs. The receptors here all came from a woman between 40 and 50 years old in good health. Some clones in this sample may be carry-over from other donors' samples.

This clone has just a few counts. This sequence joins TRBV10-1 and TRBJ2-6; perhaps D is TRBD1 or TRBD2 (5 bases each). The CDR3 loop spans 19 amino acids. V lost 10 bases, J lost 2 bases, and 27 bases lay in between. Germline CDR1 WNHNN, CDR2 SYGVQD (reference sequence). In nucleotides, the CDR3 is TGCGCCATCCCCCTCCGCCCGGGGCCTCCTCTAGCTGGGGCCAACGTCCTGACTTTC. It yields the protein CAIPLRPGPPLAGANVLTF.

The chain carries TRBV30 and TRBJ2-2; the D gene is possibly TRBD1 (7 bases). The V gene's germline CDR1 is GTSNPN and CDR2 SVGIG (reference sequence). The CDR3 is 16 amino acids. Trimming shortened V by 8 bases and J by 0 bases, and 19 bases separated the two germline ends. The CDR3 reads CAGRKGGQSNTGELFF. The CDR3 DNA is TGTGCCGGACGCAAGGGGGGACAGTCGAACACCGGGGAGCTGTTTTTT.

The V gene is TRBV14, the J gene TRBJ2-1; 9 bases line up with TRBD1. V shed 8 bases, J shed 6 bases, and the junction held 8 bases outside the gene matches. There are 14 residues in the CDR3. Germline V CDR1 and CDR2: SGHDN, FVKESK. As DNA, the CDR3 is TGTGCCAGCCGAGACAGGGGGTCTGTCAATGAGCAGTTCTTC. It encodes CASRDRGSVNEQFF.

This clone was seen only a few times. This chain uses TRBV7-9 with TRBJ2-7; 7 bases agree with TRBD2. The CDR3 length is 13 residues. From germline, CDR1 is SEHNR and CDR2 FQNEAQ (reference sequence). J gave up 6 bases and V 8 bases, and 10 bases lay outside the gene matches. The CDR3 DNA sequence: TGTGCCAGCGGCCCGGGAGGAGGTCTCGAGCAGTACTTC. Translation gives CASGPGGGLEQYF.

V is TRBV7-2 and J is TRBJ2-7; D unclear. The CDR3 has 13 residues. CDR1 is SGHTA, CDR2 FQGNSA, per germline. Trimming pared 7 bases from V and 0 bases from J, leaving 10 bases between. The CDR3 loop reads CASTEPGSYEQYF. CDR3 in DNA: TGTGCCAGCACCGAACCGGGCTCCTACGAGCAGTACTTC.

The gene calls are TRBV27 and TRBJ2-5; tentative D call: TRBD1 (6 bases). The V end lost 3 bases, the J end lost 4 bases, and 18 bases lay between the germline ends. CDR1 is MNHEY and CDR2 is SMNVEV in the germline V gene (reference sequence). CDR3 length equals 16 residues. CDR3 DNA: TGTGCCAGCAGTTTCAACAGCAGGGGCGGAGGAGAGACCCAGTACTTC. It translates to CASSFNSRGGGETQYF.

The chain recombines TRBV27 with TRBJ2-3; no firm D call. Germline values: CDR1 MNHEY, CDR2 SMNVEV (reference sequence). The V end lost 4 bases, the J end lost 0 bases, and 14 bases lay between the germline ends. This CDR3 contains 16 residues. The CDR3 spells CASSSYERLSTDTQYF. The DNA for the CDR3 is TGTGCCAGCAGTTCCTATGAGCGTCTTAGCACAGATACGCAGTATTTT.

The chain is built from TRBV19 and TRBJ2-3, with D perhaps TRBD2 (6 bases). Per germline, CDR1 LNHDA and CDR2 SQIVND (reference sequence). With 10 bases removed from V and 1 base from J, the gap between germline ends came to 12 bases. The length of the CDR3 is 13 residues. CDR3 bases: TGTGCCATCGGGAGTTCCGGCACAGATACGCAGTATTTT. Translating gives CAIGSSGTDTQYF.

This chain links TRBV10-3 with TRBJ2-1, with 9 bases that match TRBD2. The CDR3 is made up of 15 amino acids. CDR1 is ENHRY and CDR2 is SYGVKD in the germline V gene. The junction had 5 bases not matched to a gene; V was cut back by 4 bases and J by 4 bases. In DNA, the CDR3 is TGTGCCATCAGTGTTTCGCGGGAGGGGTACAATGAGCAGTTCTTC. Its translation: CAISVSREGYNEQFF.

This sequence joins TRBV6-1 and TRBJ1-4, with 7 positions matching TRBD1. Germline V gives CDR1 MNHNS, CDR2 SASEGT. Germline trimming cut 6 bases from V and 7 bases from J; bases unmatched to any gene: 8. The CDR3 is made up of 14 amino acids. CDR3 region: CASRGGDSPEKLFF. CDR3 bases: TGTGCCAGCAGGGGAGGGGACAGTCCTGAAAAACTGTTTTTT.

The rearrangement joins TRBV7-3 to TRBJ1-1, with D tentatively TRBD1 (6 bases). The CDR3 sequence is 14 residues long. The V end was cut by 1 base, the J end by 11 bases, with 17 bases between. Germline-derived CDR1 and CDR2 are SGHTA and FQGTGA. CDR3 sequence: CASSLNAGAGSAFF. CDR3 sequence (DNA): TGTGCCAGCAGCTTAAACGCAGGGGCGGGATCGGCTTTCTTT. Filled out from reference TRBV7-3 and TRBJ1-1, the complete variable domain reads GAGVSQTPSNKVTEKGKYVELRCDPISGHTALYWYRQSLGQGPEFLIYFQGTGAADDSGLPNDRFFAVRPEGSVSTLKIQRTERGDSAVYLCASSLNAGAGSAFFGQGTRLTVV.

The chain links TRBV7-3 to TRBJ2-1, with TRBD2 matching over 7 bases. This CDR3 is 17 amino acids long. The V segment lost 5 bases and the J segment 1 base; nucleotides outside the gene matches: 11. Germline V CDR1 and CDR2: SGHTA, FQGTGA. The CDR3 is CASSTRTSPFSYNEQFF. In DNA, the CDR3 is TGTGCCAGCAGCACAAGGACTAGTCCGTTTTCCTACAATGAGCAGTTCTTC.

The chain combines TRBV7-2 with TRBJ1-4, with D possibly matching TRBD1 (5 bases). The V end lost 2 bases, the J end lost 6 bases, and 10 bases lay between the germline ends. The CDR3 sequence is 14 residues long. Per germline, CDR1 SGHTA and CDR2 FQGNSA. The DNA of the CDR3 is TGTGCCAGCAGCTTATTGGGCAGGGATGAAAAACTGTTTTTT. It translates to CASSLLGRDEKLFF.

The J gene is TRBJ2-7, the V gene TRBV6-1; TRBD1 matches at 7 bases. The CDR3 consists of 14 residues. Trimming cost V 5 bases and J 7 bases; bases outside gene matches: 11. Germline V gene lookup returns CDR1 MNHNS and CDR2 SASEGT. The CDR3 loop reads CASSSVGQAGEQYF. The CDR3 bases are TGTGCCAGCAGTTCCGTCGGACAGGCCGGGGAGCAGTACTTC.

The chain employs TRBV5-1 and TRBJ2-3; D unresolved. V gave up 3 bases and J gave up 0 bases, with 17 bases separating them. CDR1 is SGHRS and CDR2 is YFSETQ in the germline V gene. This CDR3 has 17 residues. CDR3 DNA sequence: TGCGCCAGCAGCTCCCCTACTGCACTCACTAGCACAGATACGCAGTATTTT. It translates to CASSSPTALTSTDTQYF.

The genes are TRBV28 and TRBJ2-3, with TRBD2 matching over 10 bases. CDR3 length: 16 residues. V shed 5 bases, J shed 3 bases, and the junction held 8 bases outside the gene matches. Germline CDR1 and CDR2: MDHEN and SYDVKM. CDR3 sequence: CASSTLAGVATDTQYF. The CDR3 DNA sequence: TGTGCCAGCAGTACCCTAGCGGGAGTCGCTACAGATACGCAGTATTTT.

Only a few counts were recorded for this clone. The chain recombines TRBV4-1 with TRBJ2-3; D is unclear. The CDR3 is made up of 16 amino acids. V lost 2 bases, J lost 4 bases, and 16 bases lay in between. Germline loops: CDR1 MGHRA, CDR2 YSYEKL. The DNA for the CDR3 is TGCGCCAGCAGCCAATGGCCTGCCCCCGGTTCAGATACGCAGTATTTT. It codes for CASSQWPAPGSDTQYF.

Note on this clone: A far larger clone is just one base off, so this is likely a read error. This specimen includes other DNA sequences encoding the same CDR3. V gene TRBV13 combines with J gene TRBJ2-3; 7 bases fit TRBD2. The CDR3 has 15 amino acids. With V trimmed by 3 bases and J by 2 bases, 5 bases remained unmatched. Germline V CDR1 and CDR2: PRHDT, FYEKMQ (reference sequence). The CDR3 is CASSLGGSFTDTQYF. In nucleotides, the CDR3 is TGTGCCAGCAGCTTGGGGGGGTCTTTCACAGATACGCAGTATTTT.

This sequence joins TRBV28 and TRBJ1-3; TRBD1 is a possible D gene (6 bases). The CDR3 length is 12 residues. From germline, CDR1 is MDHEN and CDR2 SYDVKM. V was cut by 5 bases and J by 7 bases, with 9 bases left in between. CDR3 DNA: TGTGCCAGCAGTACAGGGTGGAACACCATATATTTT. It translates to CASSTGWNTIYF.

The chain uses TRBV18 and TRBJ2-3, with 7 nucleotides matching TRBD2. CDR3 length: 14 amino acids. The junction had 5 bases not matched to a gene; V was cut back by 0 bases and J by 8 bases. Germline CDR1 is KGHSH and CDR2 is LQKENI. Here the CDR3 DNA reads TGTGCCAGCTCACCACCAAGCGGGACCGCTACGCAGTATTTT. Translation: CASSPPSGTATQYF.

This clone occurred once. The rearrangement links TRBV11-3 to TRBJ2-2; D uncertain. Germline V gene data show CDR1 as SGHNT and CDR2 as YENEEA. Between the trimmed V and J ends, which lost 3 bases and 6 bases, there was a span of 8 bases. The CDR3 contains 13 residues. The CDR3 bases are TGTGCCAGCAGCTTGGGATCCTCCGGGGAGCTGTTTTTT. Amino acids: CASSLGSSGELFF.

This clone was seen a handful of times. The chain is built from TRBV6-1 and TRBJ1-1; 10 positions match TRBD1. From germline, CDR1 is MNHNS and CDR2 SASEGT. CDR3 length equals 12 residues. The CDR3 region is CSTDRGDTEAFF. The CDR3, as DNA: TGTTCTACGGACAGGGGGGATACTGAAGCTTTCTTT.

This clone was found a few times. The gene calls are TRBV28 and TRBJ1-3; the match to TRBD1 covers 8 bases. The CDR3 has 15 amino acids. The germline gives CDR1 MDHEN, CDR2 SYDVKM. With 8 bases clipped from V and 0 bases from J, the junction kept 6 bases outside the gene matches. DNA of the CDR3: TGTGCCAGCCGGGACAGGTCGAGCTCTGGAAACACCATATATTTT. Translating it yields CASRDRSSSGNTIYF.